The sequence of this TCR beta chain was determined in a study of shared T cell receptors in the human thymus (dated by TCRdb to the early 2020s). With regard to the full study: The study investigated the way shared, self-reactive T-cell receptor alpha chains are produced in the human thymus.

Note on this clone: Its target antigen remains unknown. Base qualities are not provided; no much larger clone lies one nucleotide away.

The CDR3, cysteine through phenylalanine, is 16 amino acids long. Just CDR3 DNA is preserved here, 48 bases in frame from base 1. V was cut back by 1 base and J by 6 bases, leaving a gap of 17 bases between them. Based on the germline V gene, the CDR1 and CDR2 sequences are SGHRS and YFSETQ. Libraries were made using the immunoSEQ multiplex PCR assay. TCRdb limited this immuneACCESS table to in-frame rearrangements with V and J called. A share of clones is missing; checked studies link under half to unresolved V genes, and the rest is unexplained. The table for this sample lists about 660,000 clones; roughly 90% of them were counted only once. 0.008% to 0.011% of the sample is in the top ten clones. The same data also went into a second study, on human thymus T cells. Per the second study: Donors were immunologically healthy infants undergoing open corrective cardiac surgery for congenital heart defects in Finland. Thymus tissue was collected as surgical resects that were removed during corrective cardiac surgery. Usage of V and J gene segments appeared to be biased in both the thymic and the peripheral blood repertoires. The related research found that thymic TCR repertoires overlapped highly between unrelated individuals. The study described the TCR alpha and beta repertoires in roughly 8 infant thymus samples and a few matching peripheral blood samples. Donor ages ranged from roughly 6 to 250 days, and the cohort comprised roughly 6 male and a couple of female infants. After being mechanically released from the tissue, thymocytes were kept at -70 degrees C in pellets of about 8.5-32 million cells. A QIAsymphony instrument was used to extract genomic DNA from frozen cell pellets. The immunoSEQ multiplex PCR assay was used to amplify the TCRB and TCRAD loci from a standardized amount of quality-controlled genomic DNA. The V(D)J region was spanned by amplicons of a length sufficient to cover the CDR3 and to identify V and J genes. The commercial immunoSEQ service was used to sequence amplicons on an Illumina platform. Corrections for primer bias and sequencing errors followed previously described methods, while TCRAD and TCRB definitions were based on the IMGT database. Repertoires were analysed with immunoSEQ Analyzer 3.0 and VDJTools, covering basic statistics, V/J segment usage, diversity estimates, rarefaction and pairwise overlap. Chao1, ChaoE, Efron-Thisted, Shannon and inverse Simpson indices were used to estimate diversity, which was also estimated on datasets down-sampled to the smallest sample. Repertoire overlap was assessed by strict matching of CDR3 nucleotide sequence, V gene and J gene, and clustering was done by Jaccard-based multidimensional scaling. Thymus samples yielded on average roughly 790,000 unique TCRB clonotypes, compared with about 80,000 from blood samples.

The source of this sequence is a boy younger than two with a congenital heart defect. Donor details come from another sample of the same person, matched by shared clones. The sample was thymocytes. The chain is made from TRBV5-1 and TRBJ2-1; the D gene is perhaps TRBD1, on 6 matching bases. The CDR3 reads CASSLRQGLAGNEQFF. The DNA sequence is TGCGCCAGCAGCTTGCGTCAGGGGCTAGCCGGCAATGAGCAGTTCTTC. This CDR3, with the reference TRBV5-1 and TRBJ2-1 proteins standing in past its ends, gives the full variable domain KAGVTQTPRYLIKTRGQQVTLSCSPISGHRSVSWYQQTPGQGLQFLFEYFSETQRNKGNFPGRFSGRQFSNSRSEMNVSTLELGDSALYLCASSLRQGLAGNEQFFGPGTRLTVL.